This is a list of T cell receptor beta chains from one sample in a study of T cell responses to AZD1222 COVID-19 vaccine. Profiled with immunoSEQ multiplex PCR; TCRdb holds only in-frame clones, not every one. The data show 90,000 to 120,000 clones, 86% seen once. The specimen was peripheral blood, collected on day 0 of AZD1222 vaccination. The receptors here all came from an adult in good health. Each CDR3 is given with its conserved first and last residue. A D gene is named only where the DNA matches it firmly. Part of the rows lack a size; the others show once, few, many or a class for expanded clones.

j_call: TRBJ1-2; d_call: NA; v_call: TRBV6-5; clone_size: NA; cdr3_length: 14; cdr3_aa: CASRLGTLNYGYTF; cdr3_nt: TGTGCCAGCAGACTCGGGACACTTAACTATGGCTACACCTTC
j_call: TRBJ1-1; d_call: NA; v_call: TRBV14; clone_size: NA; cdr3_length: 16; cdr3_aa: CASSQGGYRGVTEAFF; cdr3_nt: TGTGCCAGCAGCCAAGGAGGGTACCGGGGGGTCACTGAAGCTTTCTTT
j_call: TRBJ1-1; d_call: NA; v_call: TRBV30; clone_size: NA; cdr3_length: 13; cdr3_aa: CAWSVGGDTEAFF; cdr3_nt: TGTGCCTGGAGTGTCGGGGGGGACACTGAAGCTTTCTTT
j_call: TRBJ1-1; d_call: TRBD1; v_call: TRBV2; clone_size: NA; cdr3_length: 16; cdr3_aa: CASSGRRQGRDTEAFF; cdr3_nt: TGTGCCAGCAGTGGGCGGAGACAGGGACGGGACACTGAAGCTTTCTTT
j_call: TRBJ1-6; d_call: TRBD1; v_call: TRBV13; clone_size: once; cdr3_length: 16; cdr3_aa: CASSIRDSRPNSPLHF; cdr3_nt: TGTGCCAGCAGCATCCGGGACAGCAGGCCGAATTCACCCCTCCACTTT
j_call: TRBJ2-1; d_call: NA; v_call: TRBV7-6; clone_size: NA; cdr3_length: 16; cdr3_aa: CASSLVGGEYDNEQFF; cdr3_nt: TGTGCCAGCAGCTTAGTTGGGGGCGAGTACGACAATGAGCAGTTCTTC
j_call: TRBJ1-2; d_call: NA; v_call: TRBV2; clone_size: NA; cdr3_length: 13; cdr3_aa: CASSRDGNYGYTF; cdr3_nt: TGTGCCAGCAGCCGGGACGGTAACTATGGCTACACCTTC
j_call: TRBJ1-4; d_call: NA; v_call: TRBV11-2; clone_size: NA; cdr3_length: 13; cdr3_aa: CASSLSENEKLFF; cdr3_nt: TGTGCCAGCAGCTTAAGTGAAAACGAAAAACTGTTTTTT
j_call: TRBJ1-2; d_call: NA; v_call: TRBV27; clone_size: NA; cdr3_length: 14; cdr3_aa: CASRSSGGNYGYTF; cdr3_nt: TGTGCCAGCAGGTCGAGTGGGGGGAACTATGGCTACACCTTC
j_call: TRBJ1-4; d_call: TRBD1; v_call: TRBV6-5; clone_size: NA; cdr3_length: 15; cdr3_aa: CASRPYRGLDEKLFF; cdr3_nt: TGTGCCAGCAGACCCTACAGGGGGCTTGATGAAAAACTGTTTTTT
j_call: TRBJ1-6; d_call: NA; v_call: TRBV7-2; clone_size: NA; cdr3_length: 15; cdr3_aa: CASSLTGSYNSPLHF; cdr3_nt: TGTGCCAGCAGCTTAACAGGCTCCTATAATTCACCCCTCCACTTT
j_call: TRBJ2-3; d_call: NA; v_call: TRBV10-3; clone_size: NA; cdr3_length: 13; cdr3_aa: CAISEVSTDTQYF; cdr3_nt: TGTGCCATCAGTGAGGTTAGCACAGATACGCAGTATTTT
j_call: TRBJ1-2; d_call: NA; v_call: TRBV5-6; clone_size: NA; cdr3_length: 16; cdr3_aa: CASSHVQGFSNYGYTF; cdr3_nt: TGTGCCAGCAGTCACGTACAGGGATTTTCTAACTATGGCTACACCTTC
j_call: TRBJ2-5; d_call: TRBD2; v_call: TRBV3-1/TRBV3-2; clone_size: NA; cdr3_length: 16; cdr3_aa: CASSRSSGGPQETQYF; cdr3_nt: TGTGCCAGCAGCCGTTCTAGCGGGGGGCCCCAAGAGACCCAGTACTTC